The TCR beta chain under discussion was sequenced for a study of Ad26.COV2.S vaccination and SARS-CoV-2 variants. Generated by immunoSEQ multiplex PCR, the TCRdb table keeps only in-frame clones and is missing some. The sample gives some 640,000 clones, roughly 90% of which show up once; roughly 1.5% is in the top ten. This clone was seen only a few times. This CDR3 spans 11 amino acids. V was clipped by 5 bases and J by 5 bases, with 10 bases between them. The V gene's germline CDR1 is DFQATT and CDR2 SNEGSKA (reference sequence). Treatment in this sample: roughly 20 received Ad26.COV2.S at low or high dose, single or two shots; roughly five received placebo; per-sample allocation not given. Sampling was done on day 63 after the first vaccine or placebo injection.

This material consisted of peripheral blood, taken in a trial of Ad26.COV2.S vaccine versus placebo. The chain links TRBV20-1 to TRBJ2-7; TRBD2 might be the D (6 bases). The clonotype originates from a person aged 18 to 59 who received the Ad26.COV2.S COVID-19 vaccine or a placebo. CDR3 protein: CSAPEGHEQYF. The CDR3 region has the DNA TGCAGTGCTCCGGAGGGGCACGAGCAGTACTTC.